What follows are 11 T cell receptor beta chains derived from one specimen sequenced in a study of spatial heterogeneity in lung cancer. These receptors' targets are unknown. Stated time point: sample taken at primary tumor resection. Study results and caveats: Mutation counts in tumors were tracked by counts of expanded intratumoral alpha and beta TCRs.

Using its own MiXCR run on the 5' RACE reads, TCRdb lists one record per CDR3 protein. The sample consists of about 9,900 distinct CDR3 sequences, around 6% of them appearing once. The sample here was lung tumor tissue, taken at surgery. These receptors came from a female donor with early-stage non-small cell lung cancer.

This clonotype was recorded a few times. The chain couples TRBV7-2 to TRBJ2-6; D uncertain. Germline CDR1 is SGHTA and CDR2 is FQGNSA. Trimming cost V 2 bases and J 0 bases, with 14 bases left between them. The length of the CDR3 is 18 residues. The DNA of the CDR3 is TGTGCCAGCAGCTTATCCCGCGGCAGCTACTCTGGGGCCAACGTCCTGACTTTC. Its protein is CASSLSRGSYSGANVLTF.

This clonotype was observed many times. V is TRBV20-1 and J is TRBJ2-5; a possible D gene is TRBD2 (6 bases). CDR1 is DFQATT and CDR2 is SNEGSKA in the germline V gene (reference sequence). This CDR3 has 13 residues. Trimming stripped 0 bases from V and 5 bases from J, with 10 bases between. The CDR3 spells CSARDAGWETQYF. The DNA for the CDR3 is TGCAGTGCTAGAGACGCGGGGTGGGAGACCCAGTACTTC.

In its sample, this clonotype ranks as medium-sized. The rearrangement uses TRBV27 and TRBJ2-3, with D possibly being TRBD2 (5 bases). The germline CDR1 and CDR2 sequences are MNHEY and SMNVEV (reference sequence). V lost 6 bases and J lost 1, with 11 bases in between. CDR3 length: 14 residues. The CDR3 loop reads CASRRELGTDTQYF. As DNA, the CDR3 is TGTGCCAGCAGAAGGGAGTTAGGCACAGATACGCAGTATTTT.

The chain links TRBV20-1 to TRBJ2-7, with 8 bases that match TRBD2. The CDR3 is 14 residues long. The V gene's germline CDR1 is DFQATT and CDR2 SNEGSKA (reference sequence). Losses at the gene ends were 1 base for V and 5 bases for J; bases not matched to a gene: 7. The CDR3 sequence is CSARGITSGHEQYF. The CDR3, as DNA: TGCAGTGCTAGAGGGATTACTAGCGGCCACGAGCAGTACTTC.

J is TRBJ1-1 and V is TRBV5-6, with D possibly matching TRBD1 (5 bases). The CDR3 runs 14 residues. V was pared by 0 bases and J by 5 bases, with 11 bases between. Germline CDR1 and CDR2: SGHDT and YYEEEE. The CDR3 protein is CASSLVAGLTEAFF. The CDR3 nucleotides are TGTGCCAGCAGCTTGGTTGCAGGGTTGACTGAAGCTTTCTTT.

This clonotype was found a few times. V is TRBV7-2 and J is TRBJ2-1, with TRBD2 matching over 10 bases. The trim removed 5 bases at V and 0 bases at J, leaving 4 bases unmatched. The CDR3 loop spans 16 amino acids. Germline CDR1 SGHTA, CDR2 FQGNSA. CDR3 loop: CASSAASGSSYNEQFF. The CDR3 DNA reads as TGTGCCAGCAGCGCGGCTAGCGGGAGCTCCTACAATGAGCAGTTCTTC.

This clonotype is medium-sized within its sample. The rearrangement joins TRBV29-1 to TRBJ2-7; D gene unclear. The germline V and J ends were trimmed by 2 bases and 3 bases, with 5 bases remaining between them. CDR1 is SQVTM, CDR2 ANQGSEA, per germline. The CDR3 sequence is 11 residues long. The CDR3 DNA follows: TGCAGCGTTGAAAACAGCTACGAGCAGTACTTC. Encoded protein: CSVENSYEQYF.

The table lists this clonotype with many counts. The J gene is TRBJ2-5, the V gene TRBV4-2; 8 bases align to TRBD2. The germline V gene encodes CDR1 LGHNA and CDR2 YNFKEQ. The CDR3 covers 18 residues. The J segment lost 4 bases and the V segment lost 1 base, leaving 14 bases of the junction unmatched. This CDR3 is CASSQVSPGGNVRETQYF. The CDR3 DNA is TGTGCCAGCAGCCAAGTTTCGCCGGGAGGGAACGTGCGAGAGACCCAGTACTTC.

This clonotype was seen many times. This chain uses TRBV3-1 with TRBJ2-3; TRBD2 matches 7 bases. V was pared by 4 bases and J by 11 bases, with 9 bases of the junction left unmatched. This CDR3 has 13 amino acids. Germline-derived CDR1 and CDR2 are LGHDT and YNNKEL (reference sequence). CDR3 sequence: CASSRGLGEEQYF. The DNA of the CDR3 is TGTGCCAGCAGCCGAGGACTAGGGGAGGAGCAGTATTTT.

This clonotype has at least ten counts. The rearrangement links TRBV12-3 or TRBV12-4 to TRBJ1-6; 9 nucleotides match TRBD1. The ends lost 6 bases at V and 9 bases at J; junction bases unmatched: 9. The CDR3 length is 15 residues. The CDR3 spells CASRAGGQGSSPLHF. The CDR3 region has the DNA TGTGCCAGCAGAGCCGGGGGACAGGGTTCTTCACCCCTCCACTTT.

This clonotype was detected only a few times. Written as DNA, the CDR3 is TGTGCCAGCATCGAAAGGGGCGAGCAGTACTTC. Protein product: CASIERGEQYF. The chain joins TRBV7-8 to TRBJ2-7; perhaps TRBD1 as D (5 bases). V was trimmed by 7 bases and J by 6 bases, leaving 10 bases between them. Germline-derived CDR1 and CDR2 are SGHVS and FQNEAQ. The CDR3 is 11 residues long. Using reference TRBV7-8 and TRBJ2-7 for the parts outside the CDR3, the full variable domain is GAGVSQSPRYKVAKRGQDVALRCDPISGHVSLFWYQQALGQGPEFLTYFQNEAQLDKSGLPSDRFFAERPEGSVSTLKIQRTQQEDSAVYLCASIERGEQYFGPGTRLTVT.